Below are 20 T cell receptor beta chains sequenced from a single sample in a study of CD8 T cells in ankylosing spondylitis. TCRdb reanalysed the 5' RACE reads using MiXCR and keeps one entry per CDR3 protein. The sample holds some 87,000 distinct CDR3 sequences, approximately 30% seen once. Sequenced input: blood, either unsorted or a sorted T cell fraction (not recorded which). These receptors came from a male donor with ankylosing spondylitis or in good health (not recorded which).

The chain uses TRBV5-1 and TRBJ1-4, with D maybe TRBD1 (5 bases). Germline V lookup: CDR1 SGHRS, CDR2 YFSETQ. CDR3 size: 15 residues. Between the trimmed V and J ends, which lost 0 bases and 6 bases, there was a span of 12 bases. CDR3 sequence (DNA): TGCGCCAGCAGCTTGGGGGGGAGAGTGGATGAAAAACTGTTTTTT. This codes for CASSLGGRVDEKLFF.

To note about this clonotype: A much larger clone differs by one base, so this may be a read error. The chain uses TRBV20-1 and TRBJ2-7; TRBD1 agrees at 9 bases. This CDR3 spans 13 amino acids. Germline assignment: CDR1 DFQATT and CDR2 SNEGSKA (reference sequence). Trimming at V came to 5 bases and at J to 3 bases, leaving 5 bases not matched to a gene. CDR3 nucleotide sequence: TGCAGTGCTTCGACAGGGGGAGGCTACGAGCAGTACGTC. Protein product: CSASTGGGYEQYV.

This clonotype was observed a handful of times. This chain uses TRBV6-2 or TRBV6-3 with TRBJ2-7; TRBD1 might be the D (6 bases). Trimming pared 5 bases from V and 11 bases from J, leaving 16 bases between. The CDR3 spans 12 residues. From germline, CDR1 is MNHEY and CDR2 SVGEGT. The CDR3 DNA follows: TGTGCCAGCAGTGGGGGCGAAACGGCGAAGTACTTC. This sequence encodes CASSGGETAKYF.

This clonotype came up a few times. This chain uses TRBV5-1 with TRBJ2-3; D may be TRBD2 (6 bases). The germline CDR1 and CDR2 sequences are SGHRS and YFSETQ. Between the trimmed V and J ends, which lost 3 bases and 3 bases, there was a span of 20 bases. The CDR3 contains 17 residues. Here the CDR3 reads CASSSRLVRVGTDTQYF. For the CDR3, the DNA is TGCGCCAGCAGCTCGAGACTAGTACGGGTGGGAACAGATACGCAGTATTTT.

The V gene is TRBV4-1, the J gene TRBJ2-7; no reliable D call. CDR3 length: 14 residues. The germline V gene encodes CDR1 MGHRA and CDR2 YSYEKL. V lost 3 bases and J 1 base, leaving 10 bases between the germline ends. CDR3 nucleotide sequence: TGCGCCAGCAGCCAGCTGGACGGATCCTACGAGCAGTACTTC. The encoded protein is CASSQLDGSYEQYF.

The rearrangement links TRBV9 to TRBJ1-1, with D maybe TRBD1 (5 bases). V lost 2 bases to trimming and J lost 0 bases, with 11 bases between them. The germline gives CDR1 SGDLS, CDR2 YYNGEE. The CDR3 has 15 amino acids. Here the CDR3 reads CASSVEGLVNTEAFF. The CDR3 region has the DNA TGTGCCAGCAGCGTCGAGGGACTGGTGAACACTGAAGCTTTCTTT.

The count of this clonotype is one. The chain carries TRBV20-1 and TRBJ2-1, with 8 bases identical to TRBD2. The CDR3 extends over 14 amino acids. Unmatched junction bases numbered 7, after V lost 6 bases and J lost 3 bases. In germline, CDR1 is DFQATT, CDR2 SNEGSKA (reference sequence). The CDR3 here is CSAPERESYNEQFF. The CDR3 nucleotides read TGCAGTGCCCCCGAGCGGGAGAGCTACAATGAGCAGTTCTTC.

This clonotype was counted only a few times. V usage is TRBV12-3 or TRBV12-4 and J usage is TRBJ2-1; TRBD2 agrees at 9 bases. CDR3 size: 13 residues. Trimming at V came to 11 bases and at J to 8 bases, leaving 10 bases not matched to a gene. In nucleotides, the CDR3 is TGTGCCGGCGCCAGCGGGGGGTGGCATGAGCAGTTCTTC. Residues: CAGASGGWHEQFF.

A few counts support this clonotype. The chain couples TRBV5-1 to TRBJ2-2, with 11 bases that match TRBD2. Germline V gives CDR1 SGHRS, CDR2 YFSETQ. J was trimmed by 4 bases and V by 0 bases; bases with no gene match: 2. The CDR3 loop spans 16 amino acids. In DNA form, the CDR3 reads TGCGCCAGCAGCTTGGCACTAGCGGGAGCCACCGGGGAGCTGTTTTTT. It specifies CASSLALAGATGELFF.

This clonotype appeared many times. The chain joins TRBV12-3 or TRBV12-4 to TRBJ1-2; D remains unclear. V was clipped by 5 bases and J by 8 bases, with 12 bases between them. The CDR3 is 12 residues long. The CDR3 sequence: CASSPGPGGYTF. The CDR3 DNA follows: TGTGCCAGCAGTCCAGGTCCGGGCGGCTACACCTTC.

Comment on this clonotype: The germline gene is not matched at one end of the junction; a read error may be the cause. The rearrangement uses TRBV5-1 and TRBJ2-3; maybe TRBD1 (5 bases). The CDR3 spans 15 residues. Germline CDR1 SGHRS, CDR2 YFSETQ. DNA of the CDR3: TGCGCCAGCAGCTTGGTAGACAGCAGCATAGATACGCAGTATTTT. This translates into CASSLVDSSIDTQYF.

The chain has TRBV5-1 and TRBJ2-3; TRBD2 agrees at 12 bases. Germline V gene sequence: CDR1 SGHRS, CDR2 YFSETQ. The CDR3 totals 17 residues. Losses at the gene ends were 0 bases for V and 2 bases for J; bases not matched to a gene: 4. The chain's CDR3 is CASSLGTSGMLTDTQYF. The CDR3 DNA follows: TGCGCCAGCAGCTTGGGGACTAGCGGGATGCTCACAGATACGCAGTATTTT.

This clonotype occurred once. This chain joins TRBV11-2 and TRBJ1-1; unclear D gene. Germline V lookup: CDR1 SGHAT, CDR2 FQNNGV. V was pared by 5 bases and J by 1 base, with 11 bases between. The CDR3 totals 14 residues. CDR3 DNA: TGTGCCAGCAGCATTGACCGTACGAACACTGAAGCTTTCTTT. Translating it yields CASSIDRTNTEAFF.

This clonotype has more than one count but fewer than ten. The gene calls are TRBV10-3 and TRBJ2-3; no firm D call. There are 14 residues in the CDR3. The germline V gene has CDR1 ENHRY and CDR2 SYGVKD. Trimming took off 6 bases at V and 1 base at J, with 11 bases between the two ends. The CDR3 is CAIRVTSGTDTQYF. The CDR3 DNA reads TGTGCCATCAGAGTCACAAGCGGCACAGATACGCAGTATTTT.

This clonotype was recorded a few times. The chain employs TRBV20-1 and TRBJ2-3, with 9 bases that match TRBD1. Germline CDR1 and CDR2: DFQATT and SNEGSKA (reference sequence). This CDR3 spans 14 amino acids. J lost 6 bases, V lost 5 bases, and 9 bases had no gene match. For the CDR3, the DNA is TGCAGTGCTGGGACAGGGTTTTCCGGCGATACGCAGTATTTT. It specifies CSAGTGFSGDTQYF.

This CDR3 reads CASSRRGGANTGELFF. CDR3 in DNA: TGCGCCAGCAGCCGCAGGGGAGGGGCGAACACCGGGGAGCTGTTTTTT. The gene calls are TRBV5-1 and TRBJ2-2; D is possibly TRBD2 (7 bases). The V gene lost 4 bases and the J gene lost 0 bases, with 13 bases spanning the gap. The germline gives CDR1 SGHRS, CDR2 YFSETQ. This CDR3 spans 16 amino acids.

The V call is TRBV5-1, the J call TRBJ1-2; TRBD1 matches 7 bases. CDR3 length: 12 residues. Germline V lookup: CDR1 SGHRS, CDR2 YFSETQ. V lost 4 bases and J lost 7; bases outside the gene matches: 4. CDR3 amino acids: CASSAGGAGYTF. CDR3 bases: TGCGCCAGCAGCGCAGGGGGAGCTGGCTACACCTTC.

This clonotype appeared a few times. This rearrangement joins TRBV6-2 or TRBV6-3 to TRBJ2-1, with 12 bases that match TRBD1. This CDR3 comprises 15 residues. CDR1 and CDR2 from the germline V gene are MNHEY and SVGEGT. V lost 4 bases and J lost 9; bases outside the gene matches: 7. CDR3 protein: CASSSPGQGAGEQFF. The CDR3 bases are TGTGCCAGCAGTTCCCCGGGACAGGGGGCTGGTGAGCAGTTCTTC.

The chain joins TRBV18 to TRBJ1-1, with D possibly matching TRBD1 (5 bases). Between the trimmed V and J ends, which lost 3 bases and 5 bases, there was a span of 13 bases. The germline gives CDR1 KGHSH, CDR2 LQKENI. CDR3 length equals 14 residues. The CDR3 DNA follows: TGTGCCAGCTCACCCGACAGCATCATGACTGAAGCTTTCTTT. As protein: CASSPDSIMTEAFF.

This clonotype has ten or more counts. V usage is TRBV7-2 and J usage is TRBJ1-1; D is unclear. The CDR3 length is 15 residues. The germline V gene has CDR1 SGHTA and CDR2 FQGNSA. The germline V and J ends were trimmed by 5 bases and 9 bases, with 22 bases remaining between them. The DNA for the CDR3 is TGTGCCAGCAGCACGAAACGCCAGTCGACTGGACAAGCTTTCTTT. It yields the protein CASSTKRQSTGQAFF. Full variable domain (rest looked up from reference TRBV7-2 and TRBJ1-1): GAGVSQSPSNKVTEKGKDVELRCDPISGHTALYWYRQSLGQGLEFLIYFQGNSAPDKSGLPSDRFSAERTGGSVSTLTIQRTQQEDSAVYLCASSTKRQSTGQAFFGQGTRLTVV.